What follows is one T cell receptor (beta chain) and its context. Its antigen is unknown. Included in the TCR beta cDNA libraries were unique molecular identifiers. TCRdb itself ran the PCR reads through MiXCR, one entry per CDR3 protein. The table has under 200,000 distinct CDR3 sequences, under 40% seen once. This sample is part of a study of post-analysis software for immune sequencing data. Points from the study as a whole: Clustering by F measure revealed strong co-clustering among samples prepared together in one batch.

This receptor was identified in a girl aged 10 to 17 with multiple sclerosis. The specimen was blood, collected after autologous hematopoietic stem cell transplantation.

The CDR3 loop reads CASRSGHGYEQYF. In DNA form, the CDR3 reads TGTGCCAGCAGGTCCGGACACGGCTACGAGCAGTACTTC. The V call is TRBV6-2 or TRBV6-3, the J call TRBJ2-7; D is possibly TRBD1 (5 bases). V lost 6 bases to trimming and J lost 3 bases, with 12 bases between them. CDR3 size: 13 residues. Germline assignment: CDR1 MNHEY and CDR2 SVGEGT.